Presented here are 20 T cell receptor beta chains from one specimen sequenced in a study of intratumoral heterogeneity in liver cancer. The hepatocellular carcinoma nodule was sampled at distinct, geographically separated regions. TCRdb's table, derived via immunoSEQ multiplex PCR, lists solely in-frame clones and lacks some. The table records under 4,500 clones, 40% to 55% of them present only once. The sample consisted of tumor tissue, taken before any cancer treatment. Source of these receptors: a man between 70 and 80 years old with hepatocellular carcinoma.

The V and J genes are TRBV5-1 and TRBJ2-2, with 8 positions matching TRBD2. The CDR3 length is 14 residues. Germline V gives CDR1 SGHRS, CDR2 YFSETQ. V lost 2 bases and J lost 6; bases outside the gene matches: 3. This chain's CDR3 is CASSFNGGAGELFF. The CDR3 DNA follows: TGCGCCAGCAGCTTCAACGGGGGGGCCGGGGAGCTGTTTTTT.

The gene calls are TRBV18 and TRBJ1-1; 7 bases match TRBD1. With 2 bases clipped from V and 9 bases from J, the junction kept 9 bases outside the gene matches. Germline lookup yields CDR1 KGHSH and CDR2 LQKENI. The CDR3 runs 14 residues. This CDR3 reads CASSPYRDSLKAFF. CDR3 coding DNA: TGTGCCAGCTCACCATACAGGGACAGCCTGAAAGCTTTCTTT.

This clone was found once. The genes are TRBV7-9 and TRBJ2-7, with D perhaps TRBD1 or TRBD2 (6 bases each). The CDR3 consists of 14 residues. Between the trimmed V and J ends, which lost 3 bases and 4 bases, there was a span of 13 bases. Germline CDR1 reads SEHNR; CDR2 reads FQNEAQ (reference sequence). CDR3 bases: TGTGCCAGCAGCTTTTTAGGGGGGAGTTACGAGCAGTACTTC. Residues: CASSFLGGSYEQYF.

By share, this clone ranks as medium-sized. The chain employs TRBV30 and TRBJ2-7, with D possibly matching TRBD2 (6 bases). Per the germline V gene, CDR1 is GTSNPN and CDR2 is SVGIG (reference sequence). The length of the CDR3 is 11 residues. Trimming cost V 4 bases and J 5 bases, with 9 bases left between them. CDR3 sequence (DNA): TGTGCCTGGACGGACTACCACGAGCAGTACTTC. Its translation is CAWTDYHEQYF. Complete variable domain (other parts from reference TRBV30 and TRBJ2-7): SQTIHQWPATLVQPVGSPLSLECTVEGTSNPNLYWYRQAAGRGLQLLFYSVGIGQISSEVPQNLSASRPQDRQFILSSKKLLLSDSGFYLCAWTDYHEQYFGPGTRLTVT.

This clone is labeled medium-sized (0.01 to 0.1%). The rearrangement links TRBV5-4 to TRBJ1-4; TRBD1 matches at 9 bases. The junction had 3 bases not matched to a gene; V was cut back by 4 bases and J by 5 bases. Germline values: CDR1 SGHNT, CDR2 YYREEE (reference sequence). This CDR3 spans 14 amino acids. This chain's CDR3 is CASSLTGGNEKLFF. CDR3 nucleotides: TGTGCCAGCAGCCTAACAGGGGGCAATGAAAAACTGTTTTTT. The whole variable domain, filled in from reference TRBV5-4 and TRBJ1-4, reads ETGVTQSPTHLIKTRGQQVTLRCSSQSGHNTVSWYQQALGQGPQFIFQYYREEENGRGNFPPRFSGLQFPNYSSELNVNALELDDSALYLCASSLTGGNEKLFFGSGTQLSVL.

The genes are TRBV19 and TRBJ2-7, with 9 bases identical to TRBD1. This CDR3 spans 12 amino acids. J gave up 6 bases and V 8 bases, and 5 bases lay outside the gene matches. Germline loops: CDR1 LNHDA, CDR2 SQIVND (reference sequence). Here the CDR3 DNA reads TGTGCCAGTGCACAGGGGGCACGCGAGCAGTACTTC. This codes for CASAQGAREQYF.

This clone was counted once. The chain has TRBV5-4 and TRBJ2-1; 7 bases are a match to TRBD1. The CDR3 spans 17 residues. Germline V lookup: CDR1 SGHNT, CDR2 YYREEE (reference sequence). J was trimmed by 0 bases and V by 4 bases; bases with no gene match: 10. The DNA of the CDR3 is TGTGCCAGCAGCCCTGGGACAGCCAGGAGCTCCTACAATGAGCAGTTCTTC. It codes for CASSPGTARSSYNEQFF.

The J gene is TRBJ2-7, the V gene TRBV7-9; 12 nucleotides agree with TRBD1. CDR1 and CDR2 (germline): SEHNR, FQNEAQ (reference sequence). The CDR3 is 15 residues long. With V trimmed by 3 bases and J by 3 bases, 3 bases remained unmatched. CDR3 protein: CASSFRDRGHYEQYF. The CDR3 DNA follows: TGTGCCAGCAGCTTCCGGGACAGGGGGCACTACGAGCAGTACTTC.

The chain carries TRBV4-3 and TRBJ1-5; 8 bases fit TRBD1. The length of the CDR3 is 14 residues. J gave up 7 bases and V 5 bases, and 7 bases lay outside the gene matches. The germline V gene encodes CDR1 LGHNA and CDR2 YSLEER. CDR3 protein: CASSLMTGVQPQHF. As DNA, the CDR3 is TGCGCCAGCAGCTTAATGACAGGGGTGCAGCCCCAGCATTTT.

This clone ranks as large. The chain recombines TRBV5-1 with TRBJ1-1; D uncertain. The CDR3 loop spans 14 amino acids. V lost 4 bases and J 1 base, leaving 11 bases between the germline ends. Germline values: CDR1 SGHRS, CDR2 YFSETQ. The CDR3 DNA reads TGCGCCAGCAGCGGAGAAGTTCGGAACACTGAAGCTTTCTTT. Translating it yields CASSGEVRNTEAFF.

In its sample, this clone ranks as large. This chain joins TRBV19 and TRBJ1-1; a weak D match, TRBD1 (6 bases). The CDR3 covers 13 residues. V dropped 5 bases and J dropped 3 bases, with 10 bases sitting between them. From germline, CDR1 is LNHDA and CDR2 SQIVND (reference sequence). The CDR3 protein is CASSATGYTEAFF. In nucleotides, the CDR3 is TGTGCCAGTAGTGCTACAGGGTACACTGAAGCTTTCTTT. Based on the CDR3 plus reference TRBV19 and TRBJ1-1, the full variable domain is DGGITQSPKYLFRKEGQNVTLSCEQNLNHDAMYWYRQDPGQGLRLIYYSQIVNDFQKGDIAEGYSVSREKKESFPLTVTSAQKNPTAFYLCASSATGYTEAFFGQGTRLTVV.

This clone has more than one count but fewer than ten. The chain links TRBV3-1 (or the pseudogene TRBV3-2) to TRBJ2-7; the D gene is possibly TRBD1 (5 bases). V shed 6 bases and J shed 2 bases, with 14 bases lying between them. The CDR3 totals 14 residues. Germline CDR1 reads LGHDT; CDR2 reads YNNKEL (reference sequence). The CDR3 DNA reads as TGTGCCAGCAGTCCAAGGGGCAGGGCCTACGAGCAGTACTTC. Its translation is CASSPRGRAYEQYF.

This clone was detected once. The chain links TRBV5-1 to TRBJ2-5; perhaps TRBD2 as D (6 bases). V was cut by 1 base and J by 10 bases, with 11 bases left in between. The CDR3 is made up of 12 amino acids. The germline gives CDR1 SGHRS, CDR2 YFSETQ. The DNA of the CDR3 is TGCGCCAGCAGCTTGACACAGGAGGGCCAGTACTTC. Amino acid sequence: CASSLTQEGQYF.

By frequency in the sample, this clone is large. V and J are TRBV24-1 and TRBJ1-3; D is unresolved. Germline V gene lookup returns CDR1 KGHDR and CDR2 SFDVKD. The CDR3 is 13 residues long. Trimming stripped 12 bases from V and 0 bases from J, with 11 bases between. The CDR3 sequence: CASSGDSGNTIYF. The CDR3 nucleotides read TGTGCCTCTAGTGGAGACTCTGGAAACACCATATATTTT.

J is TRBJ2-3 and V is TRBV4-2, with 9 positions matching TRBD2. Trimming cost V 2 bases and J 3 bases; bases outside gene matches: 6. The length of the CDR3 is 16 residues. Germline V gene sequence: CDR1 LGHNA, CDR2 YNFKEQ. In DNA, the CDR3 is TGTGCCAGCAGCCAAATGGGCGGGGGGGCGACAGATACGCAGTATTTT. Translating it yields CASSQMGGGATDTQYF.

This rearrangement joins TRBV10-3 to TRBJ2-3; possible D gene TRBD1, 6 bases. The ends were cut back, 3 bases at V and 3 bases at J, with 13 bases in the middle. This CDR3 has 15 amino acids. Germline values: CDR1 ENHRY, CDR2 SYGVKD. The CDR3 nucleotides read TGTGCCATCAGTGAACAGGGAGATATAACAGATACGCAGTATTTT. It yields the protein CAISEQGDITDTQYF.

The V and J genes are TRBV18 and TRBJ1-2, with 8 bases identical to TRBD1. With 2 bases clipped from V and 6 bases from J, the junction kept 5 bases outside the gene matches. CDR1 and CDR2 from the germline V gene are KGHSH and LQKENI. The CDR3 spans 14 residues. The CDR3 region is CASSPIRGHHGYTF. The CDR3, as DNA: TGTGCCAGCTCACCAATCAGGGGGCATCATGGCTACACCTTC.

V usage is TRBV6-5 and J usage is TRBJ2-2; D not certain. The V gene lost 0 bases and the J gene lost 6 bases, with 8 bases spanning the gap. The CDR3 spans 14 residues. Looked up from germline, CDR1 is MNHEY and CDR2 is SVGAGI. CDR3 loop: CASSYSVSPGELFF. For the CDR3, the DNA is TGTGCCAGCAGTTACTCGGTCAGCCCCGGGGAGCTGTTTTTT.

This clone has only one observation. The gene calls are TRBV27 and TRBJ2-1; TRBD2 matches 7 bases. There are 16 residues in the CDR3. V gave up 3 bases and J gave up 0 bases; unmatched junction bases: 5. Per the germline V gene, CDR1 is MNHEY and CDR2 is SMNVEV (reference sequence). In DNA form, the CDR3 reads TGTGCCAGCAGTTTTGGGCGGGGGAGCTCCTACAATGAGCAGTTCTTC. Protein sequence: CASSFGRGSSYNEQFF.

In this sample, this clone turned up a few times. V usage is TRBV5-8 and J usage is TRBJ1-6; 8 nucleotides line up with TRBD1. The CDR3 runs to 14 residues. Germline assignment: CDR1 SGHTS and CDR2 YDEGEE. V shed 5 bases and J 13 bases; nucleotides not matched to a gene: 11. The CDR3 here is CASRKGQGQAPLHF. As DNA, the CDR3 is TGTGCCAGCAGAAAAGGACAGGGCCAAGCGCCCCTCCACTTT.